What follows is one T cell receptor beta chain and its context. The antigen is undetermined. This sample was taken from a study of cytomegalovirus exposure and HLA in healthy donors. PCR used 60 Vbeta primers and 13 Jbeta primers. Libraries were prepared by immunoSEQ multiplex PCR; TCRdb keeps only in-frame clonotypes and omits some of them. The sample has just under 65,000 clones; about four fifths are singletons. This CDR3 has 13 residues. V was clipped by 6 bases and J by 3 bases, with 11 bases between them. Germline CDR1 is MNHEY and CDR2 is SVGAGI. Study results and caveats: Earlier findings revealed that most TCR beta V segments proved productive either about 87% or about 30% of the time.

The J gene is TRBJ1-2, the V gene TRBV6-5; maybe TRBD1 (5 bases). The sequenced sample was PBMCs. The receptor's source is a woman aged 25 to 39 in good health and CMV-seronegative. DNA of the CDR3: TGTGCCAGCAGCTGGGGGGGGGACTATGGCTACACCTTC. Amino acids: CASSWGGDYGYTF.